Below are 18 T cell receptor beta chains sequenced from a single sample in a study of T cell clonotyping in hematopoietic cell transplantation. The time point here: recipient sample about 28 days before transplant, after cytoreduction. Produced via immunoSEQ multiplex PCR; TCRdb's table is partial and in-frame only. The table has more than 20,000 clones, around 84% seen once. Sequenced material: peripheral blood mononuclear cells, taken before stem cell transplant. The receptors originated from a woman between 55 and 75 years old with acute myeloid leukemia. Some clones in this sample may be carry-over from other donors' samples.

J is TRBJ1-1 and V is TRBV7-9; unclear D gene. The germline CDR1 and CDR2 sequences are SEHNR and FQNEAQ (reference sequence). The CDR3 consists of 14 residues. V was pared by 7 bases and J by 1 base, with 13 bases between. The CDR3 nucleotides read TGTGCCAGCACCTATACGGCGGGGAACACTGAAGCTTTCTTT. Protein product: CASTYTAGNTEAFF.

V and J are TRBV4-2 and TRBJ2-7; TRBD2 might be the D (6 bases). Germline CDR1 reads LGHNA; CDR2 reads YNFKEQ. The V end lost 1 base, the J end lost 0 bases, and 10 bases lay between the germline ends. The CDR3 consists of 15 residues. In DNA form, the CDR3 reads TGTGCCAGCAGCCAAGTGGGGGGAGACTCCTACGAGCAGTACTTC. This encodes CASSQVGGDSYEQYF.

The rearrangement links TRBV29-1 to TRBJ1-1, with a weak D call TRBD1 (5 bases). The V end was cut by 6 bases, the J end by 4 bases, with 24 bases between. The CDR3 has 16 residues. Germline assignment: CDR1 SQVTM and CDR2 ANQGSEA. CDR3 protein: CSVPARGELPLTEAFF. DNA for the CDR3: TGCAGCGTCCCCGCCCGGGGGGAGCTACCCCTCACTGAAGCTTTCTTT.

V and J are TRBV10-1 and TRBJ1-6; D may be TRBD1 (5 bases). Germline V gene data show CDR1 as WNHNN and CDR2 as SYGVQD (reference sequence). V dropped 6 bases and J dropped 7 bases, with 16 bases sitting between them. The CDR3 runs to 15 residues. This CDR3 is CASRGGENPNSPLHF. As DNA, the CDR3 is TGCGCCAGCAGGGGGGGAGAGAATCCAAATTCACCCCTCCACTTT.

The CDR3 coding sequence is TGTGCCAGCAGCTGGGGAGATAATCAGCCCCAGCATTTT. Translated, it gives CASSWGDNQPQHF. This chain joins TRBV7-9 and TRBJ1-5; D is ambiguous. In germline, CDR1 is SEHNR, CDR2 FQNEAQ (reference sequence). The CDR3 has 13 amino acids. Trimming shortened V by 4 bases and J by 4 bases, and 8 bases separated the two germline ends.

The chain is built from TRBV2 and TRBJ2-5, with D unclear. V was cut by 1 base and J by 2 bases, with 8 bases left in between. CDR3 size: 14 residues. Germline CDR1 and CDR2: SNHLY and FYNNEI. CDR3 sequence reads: CASSEGAVQETQYF. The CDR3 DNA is TGTGCCAGCAGTGAAGGGGCGGTGCAAGAGACCCAGTACTTC.

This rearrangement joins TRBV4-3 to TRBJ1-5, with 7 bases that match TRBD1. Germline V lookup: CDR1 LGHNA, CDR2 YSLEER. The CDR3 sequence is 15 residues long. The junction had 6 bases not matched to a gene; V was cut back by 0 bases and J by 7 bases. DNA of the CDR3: TGCGCCAGCAGCCAAGAGGCCAGGGGGGGGCAGCCCCAGCATTTT. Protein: CASSQEARGGQPQHF.

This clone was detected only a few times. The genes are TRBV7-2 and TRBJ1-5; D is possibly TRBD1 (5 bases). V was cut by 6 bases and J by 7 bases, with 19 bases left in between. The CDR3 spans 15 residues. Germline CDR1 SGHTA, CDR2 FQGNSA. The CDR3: CASSMGDRLNQPQHF. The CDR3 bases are TGTGCCAGCAGTATGGGGGACCGCCTCAACCAGCCCCAGCATTTT.

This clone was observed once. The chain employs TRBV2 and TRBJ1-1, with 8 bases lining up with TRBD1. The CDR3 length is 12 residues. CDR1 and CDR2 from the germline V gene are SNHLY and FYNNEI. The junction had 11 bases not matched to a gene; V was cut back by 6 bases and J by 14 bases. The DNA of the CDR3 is TGTGCCAGCAGAAGAGAACAGGGGGGCGGGTTCTTT. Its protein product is CASRREQGGGFF.

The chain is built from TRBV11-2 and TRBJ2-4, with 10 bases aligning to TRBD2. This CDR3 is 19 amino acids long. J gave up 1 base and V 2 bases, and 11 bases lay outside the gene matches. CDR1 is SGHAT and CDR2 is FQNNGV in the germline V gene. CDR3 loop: CASSLNPSGGSGAKNIQYF. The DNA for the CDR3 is TGTGCCAGCAGCTTAAATCCTAGCGGGGGTTCGGGGGCCAAAAACATTCAGTACTTC.

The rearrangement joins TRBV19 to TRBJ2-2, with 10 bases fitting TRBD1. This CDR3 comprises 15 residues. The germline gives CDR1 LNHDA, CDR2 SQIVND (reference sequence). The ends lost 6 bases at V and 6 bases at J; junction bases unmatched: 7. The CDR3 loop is CASSPGTGASGELFF. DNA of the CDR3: TGTGCCAGTAGCCCTGGGACAGGGGCATCCGGGGAGCTGTTTTTT.

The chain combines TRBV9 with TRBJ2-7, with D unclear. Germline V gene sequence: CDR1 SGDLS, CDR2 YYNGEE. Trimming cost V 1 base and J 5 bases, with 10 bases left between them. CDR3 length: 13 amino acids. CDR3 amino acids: CASSVFPSDEQYF. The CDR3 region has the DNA TGTGCCAGCAGCGTATTCCCGAGTGACGAGCAGTACTTC.

The chain's CDR3 is CASTLDRSLAAEQYF. For the CDR3, the DNA is TGTGCCAGCACCTTGGACAGGTCCCTTGCGGCCGAGCAGTACTTC. The genes are TRBV7-2 and TRBJ2-7; TRBD1 matches at 7 bases. The trim removed 7 bases at V and 6 bases at J, leaving 15 bases unmatched. Germline V lookup: CDR1 SGHTA, CDR2 FQGNSA. This CDR3 has 15 residues.

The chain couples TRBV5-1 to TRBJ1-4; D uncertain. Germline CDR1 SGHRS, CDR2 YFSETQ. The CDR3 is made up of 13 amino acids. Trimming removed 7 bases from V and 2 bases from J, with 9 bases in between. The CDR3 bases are TGCGCCAGCTCTAGGACTACTAATGAAAAACTGTTTTTT. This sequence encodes CASSRTTNEKLFF.

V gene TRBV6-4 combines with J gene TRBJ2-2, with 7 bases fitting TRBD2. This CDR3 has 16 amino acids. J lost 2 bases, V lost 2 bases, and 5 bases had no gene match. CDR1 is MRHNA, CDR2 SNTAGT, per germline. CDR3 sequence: CASSDSREANTGELFF. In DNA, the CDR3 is TGTGCCAGCAGTGACAGTCGGGAGGCAAACACCGGGGAGCTGTTTTTT.

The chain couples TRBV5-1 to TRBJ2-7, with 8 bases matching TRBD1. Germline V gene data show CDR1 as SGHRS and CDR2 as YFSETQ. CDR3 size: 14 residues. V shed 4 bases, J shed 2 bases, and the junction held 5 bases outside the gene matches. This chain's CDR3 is CASSAGQGTYEQYF. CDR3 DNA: TGCGCCAGCAGCGCAGGACAGGGTACCTACGAGCAGTACTTC.

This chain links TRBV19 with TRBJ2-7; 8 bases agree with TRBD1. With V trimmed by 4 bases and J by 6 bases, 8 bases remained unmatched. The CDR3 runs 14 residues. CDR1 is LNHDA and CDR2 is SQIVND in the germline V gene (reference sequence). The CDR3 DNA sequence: TGTGCCAGTAGTACGGACAGGGTCAAAGGCGAGCAGTACTTC. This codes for CASSTDRVKGEQYF.

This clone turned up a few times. The CDR3 reads CSVGTSGSLGFF. The CDR3 DNA is TGCAGCGTTGGTACTAGCGGCTCTCTCGGGTTCTTC. The rearrangement joins TRBV29-1 to TRBJ2-1; 8 bases line up with TRBD2. V was clipped by 4 bases and J by 15 bases; unmatched bases: 11. The CDR3 contains 12 residues. Germline V gives CDR1 SQVTM, CDR2 ANQGSEA.